The present entry profiles one T cell receptor (beta chain) with its context. The CDR3 loop spans 14 amino acids. V was shortened by 2 bases and J by 5 bases, with 12 bases between the two germline ends. Looked up from germline, CDR1 is WSHSY and CDR2 is SAAADI. This sample stems from a study of regulatory T cells in long-lasting Graves disease. With iRepertoire HTBI primers and Arm-PCR of CDR3 regions, TCR beta libraries were built. TCRdb passed the multiplex PCR reads through MiXCR, listing each CDR3 protein once. The sample carries approximately 290,000 distinct CDR3 sequences, roughly 21% recorded once. As to time point: persistent/refractory GD, antithyroid drugs over 5 years with positive TRAb. TCR sequences were obtained from RNA taken from PBMCs.

Material: peripheral blood mononuclear cells (PBMCs), obtained when the disease was refractory, from a patient treated with antithyroid drugs. This TCR came from a female donor with Graves disease. The chain has TRBV10-2 and TRBJ2-5, with a possible D match to TRBD2 (6 bases). CDR3: CASSEMGGRETQYF. The CDR3 region has the DNA TGCGCCAGCAGTGAGATGGGGGGTCGGGAGACCCAGTACTTC.